The source of this TCR beta chain is a study of blood T cell repertoires in COVID-19. Study information: Acute and convalescent COVID-19 specimens originated in the United States, Italy and Spain.

The CDR3 consists of 13 residues. V was clipped by 1 base and J by 6 bases; unmatched bases: 3. Germline V gene lookup returns CDR1 SGHRS and CDR2 YFSETQ. Assay: immunoSEQ multiplex PCR; the TCRdb copy retains only in-frame clones and omits some. The table records about 100,000 clones, 86% of them present only once. The receptor was derived from a woman in her sixties or seventies in a cohort sampled during active or convalescent COVID-19. The chain carries TRBV5-1 and TRBJ1-2; 7 nucleotides match TRBD1. Material: peripheral blood. The CDR3 reads CASSLQGVDGYTF. CDR3 in DNA: TGCGCCAGCAGCTTGCAGGGGGTGGATGGCTACACCTTC.